This entry describes one T cell receptor (beta chain). Its antigen is currently unknown. The data belong to a study of T cells in Graves' hyperthyroidism and ophthalmopathy. Study results and limitations: Ophthalmopathy prediction by the model preceded onset by a median about 6 months.

The trim removed 3 bases at V and 3 bases at J, leaving 4 bases unmatched. Germline lookup yields CDR1 LNHNV and CDR2 YYDKDF (reference sequence). This CDR3 is built from 15 residues. Amplified TCR beta CDR3 regions came from RNA transcripts. An initial round of RT-PCR targeting the TCR CDR3 relied on the HTBI primer set. In TCRdb, the multiplex PCR reads were re-called with MiXCR into one record per CDR3 protein. The repertoire holds about 200,000 distinct CDR3 sequences, with 15% to 20% as singletons. Diagnosis relied on clinical symptoms, serum thyroxine and TRAb, thyroid ultrasound and orbital computed tomography. Out of 8.5 to 10 ml of fresh peripheral blood came the PBMCs.

The TCR comes from a man aged 40-49 years with Graves' hyperthyroidism. The chain recombines TRBV15 with TRBJ2-7, with TRBD1 matching 11 bases. The sequencing sample was made of blood. This CDR3 reads CATSRGQGGNYEQYF. CDR3 sequence (DNA): TGTGCCACCAGCAGGGGACAGGGGGGAAACTACGAGCAGTACTTC.